This TCR beta chain was sequenced for a study of T cell responses to AZD1222 COVID-19 vaccine. Looking at the study overall: Pooled in the analysis were second doses at about 4 or about 12 weeks. Study results and limitations: Vaccine-related CD4 TCRs covered spike, predominating at 160-218 and 743-854. Possibly, clonal diversity was underestimated; donors were largely white British and included more females. Researchers took repertoire samples only after the peak T cell response had come.

The CDR3 length is 14 residues. Germline CDR1 reads SGHRS; CDR2 reads YFSETQ. V was cut by 3 bases and J by 9 bases, with 16 bases left in between. The repertoire was sequenced with immunoSEQ multiplex PCR; TCRdb's copy has only in-frame clones and lacks some. The sample yields 140,000 to 150,000 clones, under 95% seen once. A remark on this clone: As yet, its antigen is unknown.

The sample was peripheral blood, taken on day 0 of AZD1222 vaccination. The chain combines TRBV5-1 with TRBJ2-1, with D tentatively TRBD1 or TRBD2 (5 bases each). This TCR was sampled from an adult in good health. The CDR3 loop reads CASSYVGDPSEQFF. The CDR3 DNA reads as TGCGCCAGCAGCTACGTTGGGGACCCCAGTGAGCAGTTCTTC.